The sequence of this T cell receptor (beta chain) was determined in a study of blood T cell repertoires in COVID-19. About the research overall: COVID-19 samples, acute and convalescent, were from the United States, Italy and Spain. In each case, the material was cDNA or gDNA derived from T cells, B-cell-depleted T cells, or PBMCs.

This clone showed up just once. Original analysis: The assay estimated nucleated cells by amplifying reference gene primers. Sequencing was performed with immunoSEQ multiplex PCR; in TCRdb, only in-frame clones are kept and a portion is missing. D and trimming come from the DNA, and the V and J calls and clone size come from that table. The profile covers 95,000 to 110,000 clones, with 75% to 90% appearing a single time and approximately 13% taken by the ten largest. This CDR3 comprises 15 residues. Looked up from germline, CDR1 is LNHDA and CDR2 is SQIVND (reference sequence). V shed 4 bases, J shed 5 bases, and the junction held 8 bases outside the gene matches.

The chain couples TRBV19 to TRBJ2-5; 9 bases are a match to TRBD1. The origin of this receptor is a human donor in a cohort sampled during active or convalescent COVID-19. The sequenced sample consisted of peripheral blood. This chain's CDR3 is CASSKNRGRGETQYF. For the CDR3, the DNA is TGTGCCAGTAGTAAGAACAGGGGGCGTGGGGAGACCCAGTACTTC.